These T cell receptor beta chains were read from a single sample in a study of CXCR3-negative and CXCR3-positive naive CD8 T cells. TCRdb re-called the 5' RACE reads; one entry per CDR3 protein, DNA not given. Its table lists some 6,100 distinct CDR3 sequences. Material for sequencing was naive CXCR3- CD8+ T cells from blood. Receptors were obtained from a human donor in good health. Some clones in this sample may be carry-over from other donors' samples. Each CDR3 is given with its conserved first and last residue. Rows may omit the clone size; those that give it use once, few, many or a size class.

clone size: medium-sized
J gene: TRBJ2-1
V gene: TRBV2
CDR3 protein: CASSEWTENEQFF

clone size: medium-sized
J gene: TRBJ1-1
V gene: TRBV4-1
CDR3 protein: CASSSGAGAFF

clone size: .
J gene: TRBJ2-7
V gene: TRBV3-1
CDR3 protein: CASSQDLGYEQYF

clone size: .
J gene: TRBJ1-1
V gene: TRBV7-2
CDR3 protein: CASSLGLAAANTEAFF

clone size: medium-sized
J gene: TRBJ1-1
V gene: TRBV12-3/TRBV12-4
CDR3 protein: CASSLAQGAEAFF

clone size: medium-sized
J gene: TRBJ2-7
V gene: TRBV7-2
CDR3 protein: CASSWGLAGSYEQYF

clone size: .
J gene: TRBJ1-4
V gene: TRBV6-2/TRBV6-3
CDR3 protein: CASSPYGQSDEKLFF

clone size: medium-sized
J gene: TRBJ1-5
V gene: TRBV12-3/TRBV12-4
CDR3 protein: CASSLTGSNQPQHF

clone size: medium-sized
J gene: TRBJ2-7
V gene: TRBV29-1
CDR3 protein: CSVGGSGPSYEQYF

clone size: .
J gene: TRBJ2-2
V gene: TRBV7-8
CDR3 protein: CASSLVKGQRANTGELFF

clone size: .
J gene: TRBJ1-5
V gene: TRBV20-1
CDR3 protein: CSATDSSNQPQHF

clone size: medium-sized
J gene: TRBJ2-2
V gene: TRBV3-1
CDR3 protein: CASSQQMTGYSTFNTGELFF

clone size: .
J gene: TRBJ1-1
V gene: TRBV29-1
CDR3 protein: CSVVWGTEAFF

clone size: .
J gene: TRBJ1-2
V gene: TRBV20-1
CDR3 protein: CSARPPNYGYTF

clone size: .
J gene: TRBJ2-4
V gene: TRBV7-9
CDR3 protein: CASSQTTSESGGAYDIQYF

clone size: .
J gene: TRBJ2-7
V gene: TRBV4-1
CDR3 protein: CASSQGRGPGYEQYF